These T cell receptor beta chains were read from a single sample in a study of cytomegalovirus exposure and HLA in healthy donors. The table came from immunoSEQ multiplex PCR; TCRdb's copy has only in-frame clones and leaves some out. This table has roughly 200,000 clones, around three quarters appearing once. The material sequenced was PBMCs. These receptor sequences come from a young man in good health and CMV-seronegative. The CDR3 runs from the conserved cysteine through the conserved F or W. D genes are given only for firm matches. Clone size is not always given. Where it is, it says once, few, many or a class for expanded clones.

clone size,D gene,V gene,J gene,CDR3 length,CDR3 protein,CDR3 DNA
NA,TRBD2,TRBV11-2,TRBJ2-1,18,CASSLVGSSGTKYNEQFF,TGTGCCAGCAGCTTAGTTGGTAGTAGCGGGACGAAATACAATGAGCAGTTCTTC
NA,NA,TRBV4-1,TRBJ1-1,13,CASSQDMNTEAFF,TGCGCCAGCAGCCAAGACATGAACACTGAAGCTTTCTTT
few,NA,TRBV28,TRBJ2-1,15,CASSFFTSSYNEQFF,TGTGCCAGCAGTTTCTTTACTAGCAGCTACAATGAGCAGTTCTTC
NA,NA,TRBV5-1,TRBJ2-1,13,CASSLDVARKQFF,TGCGCCAGCAGCTTGGATGTAGCTAGAAAGCAGTTCTTC
NA,NA,TRBV5-1,TRBJ2-3,14,CASKTDFTTDTQYF,TGCGCCAGCAAGACAGACTTTACCACAGATACGCAGTATTTT
once,NA,TRBV4-1,TRBJ2-1,15,CASSQVAAYYNEQFF,TGCGCCAGCAGCCAAGTAGCGGCTTACTACAATGAGCAGTTCTTC
NA,NA,TRBV30,TRBJ1-2,13,CACYGNTNYGYTF,TGTGCCTGCTACGGGAATACGAACTATGGCTACACCTTC
NA,NA,TRBV5-1,TRBJ1-1,15,CASSLGGALNTEAFF,TGCGCCAGCAGCTTGGGCGGGGCCTTGAACACTGAAGCTTTCTTT
NA,TRBD2,TRBV29-1,TRBJ2-2,12,CSGTSEAGELFF,TGCAGCGGCACTAGCGAGGCCGGGGAGCTGTTTTTT
NA,TRBD2,TRBV27,TRBJ2-2,18,CASSLFGLAGGDTGELFF,TGTGCCAGCAGTTTATTCGGACTAGCGGGAGGGGACACCGGGGAGCTGTTTTTT
NA,TRBD2,TRBV10-1,TRBJ2-7,14,CASSRDGGSYEQYF,TGCGCCAGCAGCCGGGACGGGGGGTCCTACGAGCAGTACTTC
NA,TRBD2,TRBV4-2,TRBJ2-7,14,CASSPLAGSYEQYF,TGTGCCAGCAGCCCGCTAGCGGGCTCCTACGAGCAGTACTTC
NA,NA,TRBV9,TRBJ2-2,16,CASSVLATGNTGELFF,TGTGCCAGCAGCGTACTTGCGACAGGGAACACCGGGGAGCTGTTTTTT
few,NA,TRBV5-4,TRBJ1-4,14,CASSLRGLNEKLFF,TGTGCCAGCAGCTTGAGGGGTCTTAATGAAAAACTGTTTTTT
NA,TRBD1,TRBV7-3,TRBJ2-3,16,CASSPLRGQGENTQYF,TGTGCCAGCAGCCCCCTCCGTGGACAGGGGGAAAATACGCAGTATTTT
NA,NA,TRBV28,TRBJ1-1,13,CASSPPGYNEAFF,TGTGCCAGCAGTCCCCCAGGGTACAATGAAGCTTTCTTT
NA,TRBD2,TRBV10-3,TRBJ2-7,16,CAISESVSGSNYEQYF,TGTGCCATCAGTGAGTCGGTTAGCGGGAGCAACTACGAGCAGTACTTC
NA,NA,TRBV28,TRBJ2-5,13,CASRGGRRETQYF,TGTGCCAGCAGGGGGGGTCGGAGGGAGACCCAGTACTTC
NA,TRBD1,TRBV5-1,TRBJ1-2,16,CASSLGGQGLNYGYTF,TGCGCCAGCAGCTTGGGGGGACAGGGATTAAACTATGGCTACACCTTC
once,NA,TRBV29-1,TRBJ2-3,16,CSVERGGGVLTDTQYF,TGCAGCGTTGAAAGGGGAGGGGGAGTGCTTACAGATACGCAGTATTTT
NA,TRBD1,TRBV2,TRBJ1-2,14,CASQIDHRGQGYTF,TGTGCCAGCCAAATAGACCACAGGGGGCAAGGCTACACCTTC
once,NA,TRBV11-3,TRBJ2-3,15,CASSLEGRQADTQYF,TGTGCCAGCAGCTTAGAGGGCCGACAGGCAGATACGCAGTATTTT
NA,NA,TRBV6-5,TRBJ2-1,15,CASSPHEWRDMEQFF,TGTGCCAGCAGTCCCCACGAATGGCGGGATATGGAGCAGTTCTTC
NA,NA,TRBV28,TRBJ1-2,15,CASRVGGRANYGYTF,TGTGCCAGCAGAGTCGGGGGTCGAGCGAACTATGGCTACACCTTC
NA,TRBD2,TRBV18,TRBJ2-5,17,CASSPSTSGRYQETQYF,TGTGCCAGCTCACCATCGACTAGCGGGAGATACCAAGAGACCCAGTACTTC
once,TRBD1,TRBV5-1,TRBJ2-3,13,CASRIQGADTQYF,TGCGCCAGCAGAATCCAGGGGGCGGATACGCAGTATTTT
NA,NA,TRBV6-1,TRBJ2-7,15,CASSAQTGGNYEQYF,TGTGCCAGCAGCGCCCAAACAGGCGGGAACTACGAGCAGTACTTC
NA,TRBD2,TRBV4-2,TRBJ2-1,15,CASSQEVAGINEQFF,TGTGCCAGCAGCCAAGAAGTAGCGGGGATCAATGAGCAGTTCTTC
NA,TRBD2,TRBV6-4,TRBJ2-1,14,CASSPGLAGVGQFF,TGTGCCAGCAGCCCGGGACTAGCGGGAGTAGGACAGTTCTTC
NA,TRBD1,TRBV6-1,TRBJ1-2,14,CASSLDRGDYGYTF,TGTGCCAGCAGTTTGGACAGGGGTGACTATGGCTACACCTTC
NA,NA,TRBV10-3,TRBJ2-7,13,CAISEADTYEQYF,TGTGCCATCAGTGAGGCGGACACCTACGAGCAGTACTTC
once,TRBD1,TRBV28,TRBJ1-1,12,CASSYRGAEAFF,TGTGCCAGCAGTTACAGGGGAGCTGAAGCTTTCTTT
NA,TRBD1,TRBV25-1,TRBJ1-1,17,CASSDLGQQGQNTEAFF,TGTGCCAGCAGTGATCTGGGGCAACAGGGGCAGAACACTGAAGCTTTCTTT
NA,NA,TRBV9,TRBJ2-7,13,CASSVDIGAEQYF,TGTGCCAGCAGCGTAGACATAGGGGCCGAGCAGTACTTC
NA,TRBD2,TRBV9,TRBJ2-2,16,CASSVLAEGNTGELFF,TGTGCCAGCAGCGTCCTAGCGGAGGGAAACACCGGGGAGCTGTTTTTT
NA,TRBD1,TRBV4-1,TRBJ2-7,14,CASSLLGTGNEQYF,TGCGCCAGCAGCCTCCTTGGGACAGGGAACGAGCAGTACTTC
NA,TRBD1,TRBV10-3,TRBJ2-7,14,CAILGTGASYEQYF,TGTGCCATCCTCGGGACAGGGGCCTCCTACGAGCAGTACTTC
NA,NA,TRBV7-2,TRBJ2-3,14,CASSSPAGTDTQYF,TGTGCCAGCAGCTCGCCGGCGGGCACAGATACGCAGTATTTT
once,TRBD2,TRBV6-1,TRBJ2-1,16,CASSEYPGGWGNEQFF,TGTGCCAGCAGTGAATATCCGGGAGGGTGGGGCAATGAGCAGTTCTTC
NA,NA,TRBV6-1,TRBJ2-7,12,CASSPDWHEQYF,TGTGCCAGCAGTCCAGACTGGCACGAGCAGTACTTC
few,TRBD1,TRBV7-6,TRBJ2-6,17,CASSPGQILSGANVLTF,TGTGCCAGCAGCCCGGGACAGATCCTCTCTGGGGCCAACGTCCTGACTTTC
once,NA,TRBV6-5,TRBJ2-7,15,CASSYSTGRSYEQYF,TGTGCCAGCAGTTACTCAACAGGTAGATCCTACGAGCAGTACTTC
NA,TRBD1,TRBV5-4,TRBJ1-2,15,CASSPMTGGEGGYTF,TGTGCCAGCAGCCCGATGACAGGGGGCGAGGGCGGCTACACCTTC
NA,NA,TRBV5-1,TRBJ2-2,17,CASSSPAVGGPTGELFF,TGCGCCAGCAGCTCGCCCGCCGTGGGAGGCCCCACCGGGGAGCTGTTTTTT
NA,TRBD2,TRBV5-1,TRBJ2-2,17,CASSYGTSGSSTGELFF,TGCGCCAGCAGCTACGGGACTAGCGGGAGTTCCACCGGGGAGCTGTTTTTT
NA,NA,TRBV7-2,TRBJ1-5,17,CATSGRGDSIGNQPQHF,TGTGCCACCAGCGGACGAGGGGACTCGATCGGCAATCAGCCCCAGCATTTT
NA,NA,TRBV5-4,TRBJ1-6,13,CASSLEPNSPLHF,TGTGCCAGCAGCTTGGAGCCGAATTCACCCCTCCACTTT
NA,NA,TRBV6-4,TRBJ2-3,14,CASSEFGGTDTQYF,TGTGCCAGCAGTGAATTCGGGGGCACAGATACGCAGTATTTT